These 30 T cell receptor beta chains originate from one sample sequenced in a study of shared clonotypes between healthy human individuals. Method: immunoSEQ multiplex PCR; TCRdb's copy keeps in-frame clones and lacks some. This sample yields some 1 million clones, of which 65% to 80% are seen a single time; 1.2% to 1.5% belongs to the top ten. The specimen was memory CD4+ T cells sorted from blood. Subset noted: CD45RA-negative fraction. The source of these receptors is a man between 18 and 35 years old in good health.

The CDR3 loop is CASSPTGVGTNEKLFF. CDR3 nucleotide sequence: TGTGCCAGCAGCCCCACAGGGGTGGGAACTAATGAAAAACTGTTTTTT. The chain has TRBV4-2 and TRBJ1-4; TRBD1 matches 7 bases. Germline-derived CDR1 and CDR2 are LGHNA and YNFKEQ. V shed 4 bases, J shed 1 base, and the junction held 6 bases outside the gene matches. The CDR3 length is 16 residues.

The V and J genes are TRBV7-6 and TRBJ1-5, with D unresolved. The CDR3 has 14 residues. V was pared by 5 bases and J by 7 bases, with 15 bases between. Germline loops: CDR1 SGHVS, CDR2 FNYEAQ. CDR3 sequence reads: CASSQDPLGQPQHF. CDR3 coding DNA: TGTGCCAGCAGCCAGGACCCGTTGGGCCAGCCCCAGCATTTT.

Turning to this clone: Within the sample, other DNA sequences also encode this same CDR3. The rearrangement links TRBV6-1 to TRBJ1-1; no clear D gene. The CDR3 has 13 residues. V was trimmed by 5 bases and J by 1 base, leaving 8 bases between them. Germline CDR1 MNHNS, CDR2 SASEGT. The DNA of the CDR3 is TGTGCCAGCAGTCCGAGAGGGAACACTGAAGCTTTCTTT. It translates to CASSPRGNTEAFF.

This sequence joins TRBV4-1 and TRBJ1-2; D remains unclear. Germline V CDR1 and CDR2: MGHRA, YSYEKL. V was trimmed by 0 bases and J by 5 bases, leaving 10 bases between them. This CDR3 is 14 amino acids long. The CDR3 DNA reads TGCGCCAGCAGCCAAGATCGGTCCGGGTATGGCTACACCTTC. Its translation: CASSQDRSGYGYTF.

This clone turned up a few times. The chain is built from TRBV7-9 and TRBJ1-6; D gene unclear. V was cut by 4 bases and J by 0 bases, with 7 bases left in between. The CDR3 has 15 residues. Looked up from germline, CDR1 is SEHNR and CDR2 is FQNEAQ (reference sequence). The CDR3 is CASSSGSSYNSPLHF. In DNA, the CDR3 is TGTGCCAGCAGCTCGGGGAGCTCCTATAATTCACCCCTCCACTTT.

The chain recombines TRBV4-2 with TRBJ2-7; tentatively, D is TRBD1 (5 bases). This CDR3 spans 15 amino acids. CDR1 LGHNA and CDR2 YNFKEQ come from the germline V gene. V lost 1 base and J 2 bases, leaving 12 bases between the germline ends. CDR3 region: CASSQAGSGPYEQYF. CDR3 bases: TGTGCCAGCAGCCAAGCCGGATCAGGGCCCTACGAGCAGTACTTC.

The CDR3 nucleotides read TGTGCCAGCAGCTTGCGCGGACAGGGACGCAATGAGCAGTTCTTC. Translation gives CASSLRGQGRNEQFF. V is TRBV11-3 and J is TRBJ2-1; 8 bases align to TRBD1. The CDR3 contains 15 residues. Germline lookup yields CDR1 SGHNT and CDR2 YENEEA. V gave up 3 bases and J gave up 6 bases; unmatched junction bases: 7.

The rearrangement uses TRBV2 and TRBJ2-2, with D unresolved. CDR1 SNHLY and CDR2 FYNNEI come from the germline V gene. The V end was cut by 2 bases, the J end by 0 bases, with 7 bases between. The CDR3 extends over 15 amino acids. CDR3 in amino acids: CASSEQSANTGELFF. Here the CDR3 DNA reads TGTGCCAGCAGTGAACAGTCAGCGAACACCGGGGAGCTGTTTTTT.

The chain is built from TRBV5-1 and TRBJ2-3; unclear D gene. CDR1 and CDR2 (germline): SGHRS, YFSETQ. V was pared by 3 bases and J by 0 bases, with 5 bases between. The CDR3 length is 13 residues. As DNA, the CDR3 is TGCGCCAGCAGCTCGCCTAGCACAGATACGCAGTATTTT. Translation: CASSSPSTDTQYF. The full variable domain, rest sourced from reference TRBV5-1 and TRBJ2-3, is KAGVTQTPRYLIKTRGQQVTLSCSPISGHRSVSWYQQTPGQGLQFLFEYFSETQRNKGNFPGRFSGRQFSNSRSEMNVSTLELGDSALYLCASSSPSTDTQYFGPGTRLTVL.

The V gene is TRBV9, the J gene TRBJ2-5; 7 bases match TRBD1. The CDR3 length is 13 residues. Germline CDR1 and CDR2: SGDLS and YYNGEE. Losses at the gene ends were 4 bases for V and 9 bases for J; bases not matched to a gene: 9. CDR3 DNA sequence: TGTGCCAGCAGCCCCCGGACAGGTTTGTCCCAGTACTTC. Protein product: CASSPRTGLSQYF.

At least ten counts were recorded for this clone. The rearrangement joins TRBV18 to TRBJ2-5; the match to TRBD2 covers 9 bases. V gave up 8 bases and J gave up 2 bases; unmatched junction bases: 9. This CDR3 has 15 residues. Germline V gene data show CDR1 as KGHSH and CDR2 as LQKENI. CDR3 bases: TGTGCCAGCCGACTTCGACTAGCGGATCAAGAGACCCAGTACTTC. This encodes CASRLRLADQETQYF. Full variable domain (rest looked up from reference TRBV18 and TRBJ2-5): NAGVMQNPRHLVRRRGQEARLRCSPMKGHSHVYWYRQLPEEGLKFMVYLQKENIIDESGMPKERFSAEFPKEGPSILRIQQVVRGDSAAYFCASRLRLADQETQYFGPGTRLLVL.

In its sample, this clone was seen once. The V gene is TRBV10-3, the J gene TRBJ2-5; D possibly uses TRBD1 or TRBD2 (6 bases each). The CDR3 has 14 residues. Trimming took 2 bases from V and 5 from J, leaving 12 bases between them. CDR1 is ENHRY and CDR2 is SYGVKD in the germline V gene. The CDR3 protein is CAISEATGAETQYF. The CDR3 coding sequence is TGTGCCATCAGTGAGGCCACGGGGGCCGAGACCCAGTACTTC.

The chain is built from TRBV5-1 and TRBJ2-5; TRBD1 matches 9 bases. This CDR3 comprises 16 residues. The J segment lost 3 bases and the V segment lost 2 bases, leaving 8 bases of the junction unmatched. CDR1 is SGHRS and CDR2 is YFSETQ in the germline V gene. The CDR3 region has the DNA TGCGCCAGCAGCTTTACAGGGGGCGCGCCTAAAGAGACCCAGTACTTC. Its translation is CASSFTGGAPKETQYF.

Details on this clone: A read error may explain this, as a much larger clone is one base away. V gene TRBV6-1 combines with J gene TRBJ1-3, with D possibly TRBD1 on 5 matching bases. The CDR3 loop spans 15 amino acids. The germline gives CDR1 MNHNS, CDR2 SASEGT. V lost 0 bases and J lost 2, with 8 bases in between. CDR3 residues: CASSEAPGAGNTIYF. As DNA, the CDR3 is TGTGCCAGCAGTGAAGCGCCGGGGGCTGGAAACACCATATATTTT.

The V gene is TRBV6-1, the J gene TRBJ2-7, with D possibly TRBD2 on 6 matching bases. The CDR3 contains 14 residues. V lost 3 bases, J lost 3 bases, and 12 bases lay in between. Germline lookup yields CDR1 MNHNS and CDR2 SASEGT. The CDR3 reads CASSEGLAYYEQYF. The CDR3 region has the DNA TGTGCCAGCAGTGAGGGGCTAGCGTACTACGAGCAGTACTTC.

The genes are TRBV11-2 and TRBJ2-3, with TRBD1 identical over 8 bases. Unmatched junction bases numbered 8, after V lost 4 bases and J lost 2 bases. This CDR3 comprises 16 residues. Per the germline V gene, CDR1 is SGHAT and CDR2 is FQNNGV. CDR3 sequence (DNA): TGTGCCAGCAGCTGGCAGGGGGCAACGATCACAGATACGCAGTATTTT. Protein sequence: CASSWQGATITDTQYF.

The chain uses TRBV21-1 and TRBJ2-2; the table's D call, TRBD1, has no DNA check behind it. TRBV21-1 is a known pseudogene. The CDR3 totals 16 residues. The CDR3 spells CASNLGGTASTGELFF. The DNA for the CDR3 is TGTGCCAGCAACTTAGGGGGGACAGCCAGCACCGGGGAGCTGTTTTTT.

This clone appeared a single time. This sequence joins TRBV5-4 and TRBJ2-7; 7 bases fit TRBD1. From germline, CDR1 is SGHNT and CDR2 YYREEE (reference sequence). This CDR3 is built from 12 residues. With V trimmed by 3 bases and J by 13 bases, 10 bases remained unmatched. The CDR3 region has the DNA TGTGCCAGCAGCTCTATGACAGGGAGTTATTACTTC. As protein: CASSSMTGSYYF.

This rearrangement joins TRBV7-2 to TRBJ2-7, with 9 bases aligning to TRBD2. The CDR3 extends over 16 amino acids. Germline V gives CDR1 SGHTA, CDR2 FQGNSA. V was clipped by 0 bases and J by 1 base; unmatched bases: 4. The CDR3 DNA reads TGTGCCAGCAGCTTAGCGCTAGGACTAGCGTCCTACGAGCAGTACTTC. Protein sequence: CASSLALGLASYEQYF.

The V call is TRBV6-1, the J call TRBJ2-5; a possible D gene is TRBD1 (7 bases). Per germline, CDR1 MNHNS and CDR2 SASEGT. Trimming cost V 6 bases and J 7 bases, with 15 bases left between them. This CDR3 contains 13 residues. In DNA form, the CDR3 reads TGTGCCAGCAGGGCTCCAGGGGGGCGGACCCAGTACTTC. Protein product: CASRAPGGRTQYF.

The chain combines TRBV15 with TRBJ1-5; unclear D gene. Germline CDR1 is LNHNV and CDR2 is YYDKDF (reference sequence). V dropped 1 base and J dropped 4 bases, with 5 bases sitting between them. The CDR3 has 13 amino acids. The CDR3 DNA sequence: TGTGCCACCAGCAGAGCCTGGAATCAGCCCCAGCATTTT. Translated, it gives CATSRAWNQPQHF.

The gene calls are TRBV6-5 and TRBJ1-3; D ambiguous. The CDR3 is 14 amino acids. V was shortened by 7 bases and J by 0 bases, with 10 bases between the two germline ends. CDR1 and CDR2 from the germline V gene are MNHEY and SVGAGI. Written as DNA, the CDR3 is TGTGCCAGCACTGGGAGAAACTCTGGAAACACCATATATTTT. Its protein is CASTGRNSGNTIYF.

CDR3 in amino acids: CASSLVPMETEAFF. The CDR3 nucleotides read TGTGCCAGCAGCTTGGTCCCTATGGAGACTGAAGCTTTCTTT. The chain recombines TRBV5-6 with TRBJ1-1; D remains unclear. V lost 0 bases and J lost 5, with 11 bases in between. This CDR3 region has 14 residues. The germline gives CDR1 SGHDT, CDR2 YYEEEE.

V usage is TRBV5-4 and J usage is TRBJ2-2, with D perhaps given as TRBD1 or TRBD2 (5 bases each). The CDR3 is 14 amino acids. From germline, CDR1 is SGHNT and CDR2 YYREEE (reference sequence). V was pared by 4 bases and J by 7 bases, with 14 bases between. CDR3 DNA: TGTGCCAGCAGCCCCCGGGACCCCAGCGGGGAGCTGTTTTTT. Protein product: CASSPRDPSGELFF.

V usage is TRBV6-6 and J usage is TRBJ2-1; 7 bases agree with TRBD2. Trimming cost V 10 bases and J 0 bases; bases outside gene matches: 6. CDR1 is MNHNY and CDR2 is SVGAGI in the germline V gene (reference sequence). The CDR3 extends over 14 amino acids. CDR3 loop: CATAGTNSYNEQFF. The CDR3 DNA reads as TGTGCCACCGCCGGGACTAACTCCTACAATGAGCAGTTCTTC.

The chain uses TRBV28 and TRBJ1-2; 9 bases fit TRBD1. The CDR3 loop spans 13 amino acids. In germline, CDR1 is MDHEN, CDR2 SYDVKM. The ends lost 10 bases at V and 8 bases at J; junction bases unmatched: 11. The CDR3 DNA follows: TGTGCCACCCTATTACAGGGGGCGTGGGGCTACACCTTC. It encodes CATLLQGAWGYTF.

V is TRBV15 and J is TRBJ1-2; weak D call: TRBD1 (5 bases). Trimming took off 0 bases at V and 7 bases at J, with 12 bases between the two ends. Germline V gene sequence: CDR1 LNHNV, CDR2 YYDKDF (reference sequence). The length of the CDR3 is 14 residues. Here the CDR3 reads CATSREIDSTGYTF. The CDR3 DNA sequence: TGTGCCACCAGCAGAGAAATAGACAGTACTGGCTACACCTTC.

V is TRBV27 and J is TRBJ2-1, with TRBD1 matching over 9 bases. Per the germline V gene, CDR1 is MNHEY and CDR2 is SMNVEV (reference sequence). This CDR3 is 15 amino acids long. Germline trimming cut 3 bases from V and 6 bases from J; bases unmatched to any gene: 6. CDR3 coding DNA: TGTGCCAGCAGTTTTTGGACAGGGGTGATCAATGAGCAGTTCTTC. It is translated as CASSFWTGVINEQFF.

The genes are TRBV28 and TRBJ2-1, with TRBD2 matching over 11 bases. The trim removed 6 bases at V and 6 bases at J, leaving 10 bases unmatched. The germline V gene has CDR1 MDHEN and CDR2 SYDVKM. The CDR3 spans 16 residues. In nucleotides, the CDR3 is TGTGCCAGCAGCTTAGCGGGGGGGCAAGGGCTCAATGAGCAGTTCTTC. Residues: CASSLAGGQGLNEQFF.

The rearrangement links TRBV6-5 to TRBJ1-2; D might be TRBD1 (5 bases). CDR1 MNHEY and CDR2 SVGAGI come from the germline V gene. With 0 bases removed from V and 4 bases from J, the gap between germline ends came to 6 bases. The CDR3 runs to 13 residues. CDR3: CASSYSDSYGYTF. The CDR3, as DNA: TGTGCCAGCAGTTACTCCGACAGCTATGGCTACACCTTC.